Listed below are T cell receptor beta chains from one sample, sequenced in a study of beta chain features in type 1 diabetes. Method: immunoSEQ multiplex PCR; TCRdb's copy keeps in-frame clones and lacks some. The repertoire holds 300,000 to 400,000 clones, with approximately 12% as singletons. The specimen sequenced was naive CD4+ T cells from blood. These receptors were obtained from a young man in good health. CDR3s include the opening cysteine and the closing phenylalanine or tryptophan. Each record gives: V gene, D gene, J gene, clone size, CDR3 protein, CDR3 DNA. D genes are given only for firm matches. Clone sizes are given selectively: once, few, many, or a class where the clone is expanded.

TRBV30,TRBD1,TRBJ1-5,.,CASGQGRNNQPQHF,TGTGCCTCGGGACAGGGGAGAAACAATCAGCCCCAGCATTTT
TRBV29-1,.,TRBJ1-3,few,CSAQASGNTIYF,TGCAGCGCGCAGGCCTCTGGAAACACCATATATTTT
TRBV7-3,TRBD2,TRBJ2-1,.,CASSLIAGGTYNEQFF,TGTGCCAGCAGCCTTATAGCGGGGGGGACCTACAATGAGCAGTTCTTC
TRBV9,TRBD1,TRBJ2-5,.,CASSAGTGVGETQYF,TGTGCCAGCAGCGCTGGGACAGGGGTGGGAGAGACCCAGTACTTC
TRBV9,TRBD2,TRBJ2-1,few,CASSVHFMSASGDYNEQFF,TGTGCCAGCAGCGTACATTTTATGTCGGCTAGCGGGGACTACAATGAGCAGTTCTTC
TRBV21-1,.,TRBJ2-6,few,CASSKDAGSGANVLTF,TGTGCCAGCAGCAAAGATGCAGGATCTGGGGCCAACGTCCTGACTTTC
TRBV11-1,TRBD1,TRBJ2-4,.,CASSDYRGEIAKNIQYF,TGTGCCAGCAGCGATTACAGGGGGGAAATAGCCAAAAACATTCAGTACTTC
TRBV11-1,.,TRBJ1-1,.,CASGHLNTEAFF,TGTGCCTCGGGACACCTGAACACTGAAGCTTTCTTT
TRBV2,.,TRBJ1-2,few,CASRTGGYGYTF,TGTGCCAGCCGGACGGGAGGCTATGGCTACACCTTC
TRBV4-3,TRBD2,TRBJ2-7,.,CASSQPLAGRLKRYEQYF,TGCGCCAGCAGCCAGCCACTAGCGGGACGTCTTAAGCGCTACGAGCAGTACTTC
TRBV27,TRBD1,TRBJ2-5,few,CASTGTAQETQYF,TGTGCCAGCACGGGGACAGCCCAAGAGACCCAGTACTTC
TRBV6-6,.,TRBJ1-2,.,CASSPDRPYGYTF,TGTGCCAGCAGCCCAGACAGGCCCTATGGCTACACCTTC
TRBV28,.,TRBJ2-7,.,CASSPSEAYEQYF,TGTGCCAGCAGTCCCTCTGAGGCCTACGAGCAGTACTTC
TRBV29-1,.,TRBJ2-3,few,CSATGAQAHKDTQYF,TGCAGCGCAACCGGCGCCCAGGCACATAAAGATACGCAGTATTTT
TRBV11-1,.,TRBJ2-3,few,CASRTSGSTDTQYF,TGTGCCAGCAGAACCAGCGGGAGCACAGATACGCAGTATTTT
TRBV29-1,TRBD1,TRBJ2-7,few,CSVQGTGGKKQYF,TGCAGCGTTCAAGGGACAGGGGGTAAGAAGCAGTACTTC
TRBV7-9,TRBD2,TRBJ2-2,.,CASSVGLAGTNTGELFF,TGTGCCAGCAGCGTCGGTCTAGCGGGTACGAACACCGGGGAGCTGTTTTTT
TRBV11-1,.,TRBJ2-5,.,CASSRGTQETQYF,TGTGCCAGCAGCAGAGGAACCCAAGAGACCCAGTACTTC
TRBV6-4,.,TRBJ1-5,few,CASSEAQSQPQHF,TGTGCCAGCAGTGAGGCACAATCCCAGCCCCAGCATTTT
TRBV29-1,TRBD1,TRBJ1-2,.,CSVGQGAGMNNYGYTF,TGCAGCGTGGGACAGGGAGCGGGCATGAATAACTATGGCTACACCTTC
TRBV7-9,TRBD1,TRBJ2-1,.,CASSLVRDSQAYNEQFF,TGTGCCAGCAGCTTAGTCCGGGACAGTCAAGCCTACAATGAGCAGTTCTTC
TRBV5-6,TRBD1,TRBJ1-1,few,CASSFRDRGKAFF,TGTGCCAGCAGCTTCCGGGACAGGGGGAAAGCTTTCTTT
TRBV11-1,TRBD2,TRBJ2-1,.,CASSSGLGRDEQFF,TGTGCCAGCAGCTCGGGACTAGGTCGAGATGAGCAGTTCTTC